This TCR beta chain was retrieved from a study of blood T cell repertoires in COVID-19. Ages ranged from about 18 to 89 years, with residence in fewer than 25 US areas. TCRdb's copy holds only in-frame clones and misses some; the assay was immunoSEQ multiplex PCR. The sample consists of fewer than 200,000 clones, approximately 86% of them appearing once. CDR3 length equals 16 residues. The germline V gene encodes CDR1 SGHNT and CDR2 YYREEE (reference sequence). The ends were cut back, 6 bases at V and 0 bases at J, with 13 bases in the middle. The gene calls are TRBV5-4 and TRBJ2-6; D is perhaps TRBD1 (5 bases). This receptor was taken from a woman aged 40 to 50 in a cohort exposed to, infected with or recovered from COVID-19 (not recorded which). The material sequenced was PBMCs or T cells enriched from blood (not recorded which). Written as DNA, the CDR3 is TGTGCCAGCAACCAGGGTTACGACTCTGGGGCCAACGTCCTGACTTTC. Its translation is CASNQGYDSGANVLTF.